The entry that follows covers one T cell receptor beta chain sequence. The authors negatively isolated CD8+ and CD4+ T cells and FACS-enriched TEMRA cells. This record comes from a study of CD8 T cells in Susac syndrome. The germline V gene has CDR1 GTSNPN and CDR2 SVGIG (reference sequence). V lost 4 bases and J 0 bases, leaving 10 bases between the germline ends. The length of the CDR3 is 14 residues. A quantity of about 0.45 to 1 ug RNA underwent reverse transcription using random hexamers. TCRdb reanalysed the immunoSEQ multiplex PCR reads using MiXCR and keeps one entry per CDR3 protein. The sample yields approximately 270,000 distinct CDR3 sequences, about 93% seen once.

The chain links TRBV30 to TRBJ1-3; D is unresolved. Source material: CD4+ T cells from PBMCs. This sequence was found in a human donor with multiple sclerosis. The CDR3 DNA reads TGTGCCTGGAAAGACGGGTTCTCTGGAAACACCATATATTTT. Encoded protein: CAWKDGFSGNTIYF.